The rows below give T cell receptor beta chains drawn from one sample of a study of technical replicates of blood from a handful of donors. Generated by immunoSEQ multiplex PCR, the TCRdb table keeps only in-frame clones and is missing some. The sample lists more than 90,000 clones; 95% were seen once. Sequencing was performed on T cells isolated from PBMCs. Every receptor here comes from a human donor in good health. CDR3s include the opening cysteine and the closing phenylalanine or tryptophan. A D gene is named only where the DNA matches it firmly. Only part of the rows carry a size: once, few, many, or a class if the clone is expanded.

TRBJ1-5 TRBV19 NA NA CASSPLDRLNQPQHF TGTGCCAGTAGTCCCCTCGACAGGCTAAATCAGCCCCAGCATTTT
TRBJ2-3 TRBV7-3 TRBD2 NA CASSPDGGGDTQYF TGTGCCAGCAGCCCGGACGGCGGGGGGGATACGCAGTATTTT
TRBJ2-3 TRBV5-1 NA NA CASSLGGGGDTQYF TGCGCCAGCAGCTTAGGAGGGGGGGGAGATACGCAGTATTTT
TRBJ2-1 TRBV19 TRBD2 NA CASSGGLAGGEQFF TGTGCCAGTAGTGGCGGACTAGCGGGAGGTGAGCAGTTCTTC
TRBJ2-7 TRBV18 NA NA CASSPPGFPYEQYF TGTGCCAGCTCACCCCCAGGGTTTCCCTACGAGCAGTACTTC
TRBJ1-3 TRBV30 NA NA CAWRPRGGLKGNTIYF TGTGCCTGGAGGCCCCGGGGGGGACTGAAAGGAAACACCATATATTTT
TRBJ2-3 TRBV6-5 TRBD2 NA CASSLGLAAATDTQYF TGTGCCAGCAGTTTGGGACTAGCGGCCGCCACAGATACGCAGTATTTT
TRBJ1-4 TRBV30 TRBD1 NA CAWSGWGQGTGKLFF TGTGCCTGGAGTGGATGGGGACAGGGGACAGGAAAACTGTTTTTT
TRBJ2-5 TRBV15 TRBD2 NA CATSGTSGSETQYF TGTGCCACCAGCGGGACTAGCGGTAGTGAGACCCAGTACTTC
TRBJ2-1 TRBV9 NA NA CASSEGLATPHEQFF TGTGCCAGCAGCGAGGGGCTAGCGACTCCCCATGAGCAGTTCTTC
TRBJ1-5 TRBV5-1 TRBD1 NA CASSPGQGNQPQHF TGCGCCAGCAGCCCAGGACAGGGGAATCAGCCCCAGCATTTT
TRBJ1-4 TRBV28 NA NA CASSFGQYNEKLFF TGTGCCAGCAGTTTCGGACAGTATAATGAAAAACTGTTTTTT
TRBJ1-5 TRBV19 NA NA CASRTYSNQPQHF TGTGCCAGTAGAACCTATAGCAATCAGCCCCAGCATTTT
TRBJ1-1 TRBV18 NA NA CASSTKEYSEAFF TGTGCCAGCTCAACTAAGGAGTACTCCGAAGCTTTCTTT
TRBJ1-2 TRBV7-9 NA NA CASRQGNNNYGYTF TGTGCCAGCAGACAGGGAAACAATAACTATGGCTACACCTTC
TRBJ2-3 TRBV11-3 TRBD2 NA CASSFGSGRFASTDTQYF TGTGCCAGCAGCTTCGGTAGCGGGAGGTTCGCTAGCACAGATACGCAGTATTTT
TRBJ1-3 TRBV4-1 NA NA CASSQHQGTGNTIYF TGCGCCAGCAGCCAACACCAGGGGACTGGAAACACCATATATTTT
TRBJ1-6 TRBV7-3 TRBD1 NA CASSFGQGGSPLHF TGTGCCAGCAGCTTCGGACAGGGGGGTTCACCCCTCCACTTT
TRBJ1-2 TRBV6-1 TRBD1 NA CASSEAGTGGYGYTF TGTGCCAGCAGTGAAGCTGGGACAGGCGGCTATGGCTACACCTTC
TRBJ2-7 TRBV28 TRBD1 NA CASTRGPGGFYEQYF TGTGCCAGCACCCGCGGGCCAGGGGGCTTCTACGAGCAGTACTTC
TRBJ2-1 TRBV18 NA once CASSPKVAVTNEQFF TGTGCCAGCTCACCAAAGGTAGCGGTGACCAATGAGCAGTTCTTC
TRBJ1-4 TRBV9 NA NA CASSALQGNEKLFF TGTGCCAGCAGCGCCCTCCAGGGTAACGAAAAACTGTTTTTT
TRBJ1-2 TRBV19 NA few CASSIDTGTTNYGYTF TGTGCCAGTAGTATAGATACTGGGACAACCAACTATGGCTACACCTTC
TRBJ1-2 TRBV27 NA NA CASSLAGRGGYGYTF TGTGCCAGCAGTTTAGCAGGGCGGGGGGGCTACGGCTACACCTTC
TRBJ1-2 TRBV6-1 NA NA CASSELAVYYGYTF TGTGCCAGCAGTGAATTGGCAGTATACTATGGCTACACCTTC
TRBJ2-5 TRBV27 TRBD2 NA CASSFGGRDETQYF TGTGCCAGCAGTTTTGGCGGGAGGGACGAGACCCAGTACTTC
TRBJ2-3 TRBV6-4 TRBD1 NA CASPEPTGIFLDTQYF TGTGCCAGCCCCGAACCGACAGGGATTTTTCTAGATACGCAGTATTTT
TRBJ1-1 TRBV15 NA once CATSSSIKGVTVNTRSAFF TGTGCCACCAGCAGTAGTATTAAGGGGGTGACGGTCAACACAAGGTCGGCTTTCTTT
TRBJ2-2 TRBV6-5 TRBD1 NA CASSYGTGFAGELFF TGTGCCAGCAGTTACGGGACAGGGTTCGCCGGGGAGCTGTTTTTT
TRBJ1-2 TRBV5-1 NA NA CASSSRDTYGYTF TGCGCCAGCAGCAGCCGGGACACCTATGGCTACACCTTC
TRBJ2-2 TRBV7-7 TRBD1 NA CASSTGQAPSNTGELFF TGTGCCAGCAGCACGGGACAGGCCCCATCGAACACCGGGGAGCTGTTTTTT
TRBJ1-2 TRBV19 TRBD1 once CASSIVFGTGGLYGYTF TGTGCCAGTAGTATAGTTTTCGGGACAGGGGGCTTATATGGCTACACCTTC
TRBJ2-7 TRBV5-1 TRBD2 NA CASRQPGLVSGKQYF TGCGCCAGCAGGCAGCCGGGACTAGTTTCGGGGAAGCAGTACTTC
TRBJ2-7 TRBV7-8 NA NA CASSLGPGRAYEQYF TGTGCCAGCAGCTTAGGTCCGGGGAGAGCCTACGAGCAGTACTTC
TRBJ2-7 TRBV9 TRBD1 NA CASSVGWQGVYEQYF TGTGCCAGCAGCGTAGGTTGGCAGGGGGTCTACGAGCAGTACTTC
TRBJ2-5 TRBV7-9 NA NA CASSTTRRQETQYF TGTGCCAGCAGCACGACTAGGCGGCAAGAGACCCAGTACTTC
TRBJ2-2 TRBV29-1 TRBD1 NA CSVGMTGRYTGELFF TGCAGCGTTGGGATGACAGGGAGATACACCGGGGAGCTGTTTTTT
TRBJ2-7 TRBV2 NA NA CASSEDVSGIYEQYF TGTGCCAGCAGTGAAGATGTGTCGGGGATCTACGAGCAGTACTTC
TRBJ1-1 TRBV11-3 NA NA CASRPGTRNTEAFF TGTGCCAGCAGGCCCGGGACAAGGAACACTGAAGCTTTCTTT
TRBJ2-2 TRBV7-3 TRBD1 NA CATARQGPVTGELFF TGTGCCACCGCAAGACAGGGCCCTGTCACCGGGGAGCTGTTTTTT
TRBJ2-1 TRBV5-4 NA NA CASSLEGGGSYNEQFF TGTGCCAGCAGCTTGGAGGGGGGGGGCTCCTACAATGAGCAGTTCTTC
TRBJ2-7 TRBV20-1 NA NA CSARQTYEQYF TGCAGTGCTAGACAAACCTACGAGCAGTACTTC
TRBJ1-5 TRBV6-1 NA NA CASRLNSGEPQHF TGTGCCAGCAGATTGAACAGCGGGGAGCCCCAGCATTTT
TRBJ2-5 TRBV28 TRBD2 once CASSRGTSGRETQYF TGTGCCAGCAGTCGCGGGACTAGCGGGAGGGAGACCCAGTACTTC
TRBJ1-3 TRBV19 TRBD1 once CASSIGDSNSGNTIYF TGTGCCAGTAGTATTGGGGACAGTAACTCTGGAAACACCATATATTTT
TRBJ1-3 TRBV6-5 NA NA CASSGSSGNTIYF TGTGCCAGCTCTGGCTCGTCTGGAAACACCATATATTTT
TRBJ1-5 TRBV19 NA few CASSIVLRDQPQHF TGTGCCAGTAGTATAGTGCTCAGGGATCAGCCCCAGCATTTT
TRBJ2-2 TRBV4-1 TRBD2 NA CASSHPRVASGVNTGELFF TGCGCCAGCAGCCATCCCAGAGTCGCTAGCGGGGTTAACACCGGGGAGCTGTTTTTT
TRBJ1-5 TRBV10-3 TRBD1 NA CASGGQGYQPQHF TGTGCCTCGGGTGGACAGGGGTATCAGCCCCAGCATTTT
TRBJ2-5 TRBV5-4 NA once CASSLYREGETQYF TGTGCCAGCAGCTTATACAGGGAGGGGGAGACCCAGTACTTC
TRBJ1-2 TRBV29-1 NA once CSVGSQNYGYTF TGCAGCGTTGGTAGCCAGAACTATGGCTACACCTTC
TRBJ2-6 TRBV6-1 NA NA CAGGNPTGANVLTF TGTGCCGGGGGGAATCCCACTGGGGCCAACGTCCTGACTTTC
TRBJ1-1 TRBV12-5 NA NA CASGLVSGQGGGNTEAFF TGTGCTAGTGGTTTGGTATCTGGGCAGGGCGGTGGGAACACTGAAGCTTTCTTT
TRBJ2-2 TRBV7-9 TRBD2 NA CASSRPTSANTGELFF TGTGCCAGCAGCCGTCCGACTAGCGCGAACACCGGGGAGCTGTTTTTT
TRBJ2-3 TRBV11-2 TRBD2 once CASSSTLLAGGTDTQYF TGTGCCAGCAGCTCCACACTTTTAGCGGGAGGCACAGATACGCAGTATTTT
TRBJ2-7 TRBV5-4 TRBD1 NA CASSLTGQGAEEQYF TGTGCCAGCAGCTTAACGGGACAGGGGGCTGAAGAGCAGTACTTC
TRBJ2-3 TRBV11-2 NA NA CASSYRVLHTDTQYF TGTGCCAGCAGCTATCGGGTCTTACACACAGATACGCAGTATTTT